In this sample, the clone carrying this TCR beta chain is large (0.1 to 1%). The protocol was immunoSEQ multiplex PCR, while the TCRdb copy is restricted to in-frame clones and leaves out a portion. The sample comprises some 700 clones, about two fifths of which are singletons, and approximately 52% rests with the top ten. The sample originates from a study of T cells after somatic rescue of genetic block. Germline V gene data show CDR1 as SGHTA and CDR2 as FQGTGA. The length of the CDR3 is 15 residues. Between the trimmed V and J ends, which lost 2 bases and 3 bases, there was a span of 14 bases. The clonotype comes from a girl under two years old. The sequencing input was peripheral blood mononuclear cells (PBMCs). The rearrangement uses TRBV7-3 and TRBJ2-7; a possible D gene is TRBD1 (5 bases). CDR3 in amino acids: CASSLGNRGGYEQYF. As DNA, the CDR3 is TGTGCCAGCAGCTTAGGGAATAGGGGCGGCTACGAGCAGTACTTC.